The clone carrying this TCR beta chain has a handful of counts. Its antigen is currently unknown. The data stem from a study of CD8+ T cells in alopecia areata. Background on the study: Each day, treated patients took oral tofacitinib twice, at 5 to 10 mg per dose. Points from the study as a whole: Tofacitinib significantly lowered scalp clonality and expanded CD8+ clones among the top 100. Sharing of TCRs across patients appeared less clear than in mice, possibly for HLA-related reasons. In blood and scalp, many expanded lesional clones persisted during tofacitinib.

As to treatment: oral pan-JAK inhibitor, 5-10 mg twice daily. This CDR3 comprises 15 residues. Per germline, CDR1 MNHNS and CDR2 SASEGT. After removal of 11 bases from V and 0 bases from J, the junction contained 4 bases not matched to a gene. RNA extraction was followed by reverse transcription into cDNA, which acted as the sequencing template. The table came from immunoSEQ multiplex PCR; TCRdb's copy has only in-frame clones and leaves some out. The table shows some 150,000 clones, with around half occurring only once. The starting material was CD8+ T cells sorted from blood, obtained at week 4, from a patient treated with tofacitinib. The chain joins TRBV6-1 to TRBJ2-6; the match to TRBD1 covers 10 bases. The TCR was taken from a human donor with alopecia areata. The CDR3 DNA sequence: TGTGCCGGAGACAGGGGGCCCTCTGGGGCCAACGTCCTGACTTTC. Amino acids: CAGDRGPSGANVLTF.